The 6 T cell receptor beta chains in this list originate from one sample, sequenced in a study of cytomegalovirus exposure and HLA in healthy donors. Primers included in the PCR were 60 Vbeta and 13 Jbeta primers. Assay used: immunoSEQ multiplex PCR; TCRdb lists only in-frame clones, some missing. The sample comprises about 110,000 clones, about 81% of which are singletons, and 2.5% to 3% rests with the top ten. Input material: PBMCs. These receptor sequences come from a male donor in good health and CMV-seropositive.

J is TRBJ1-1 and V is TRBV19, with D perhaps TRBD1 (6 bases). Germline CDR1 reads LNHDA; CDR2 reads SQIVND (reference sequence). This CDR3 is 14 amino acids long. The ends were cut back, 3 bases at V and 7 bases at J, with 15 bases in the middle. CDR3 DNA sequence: TGTGCCAGTAGTATGGGTCAGGGGATGTGTGAAGCTTTCTTT. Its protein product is CASSMGQGMCEAFF.

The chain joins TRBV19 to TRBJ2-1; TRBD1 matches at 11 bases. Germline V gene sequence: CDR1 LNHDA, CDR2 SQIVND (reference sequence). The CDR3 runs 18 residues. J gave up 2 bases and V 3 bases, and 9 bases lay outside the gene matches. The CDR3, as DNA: TGTGCCAGTAGTATTTGGACGCCGGGACAGGGGGCCTACAATGAGCAGTTCTTC. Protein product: CASSIWTPGQGAYNEQFF.

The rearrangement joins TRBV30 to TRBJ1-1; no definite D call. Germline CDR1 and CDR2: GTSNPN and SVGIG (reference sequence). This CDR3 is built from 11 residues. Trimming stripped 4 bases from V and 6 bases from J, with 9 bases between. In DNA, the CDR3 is TGTGCCTGGACGGTGCTAGCTGAAGCTTTCTTT. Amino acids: CAWTVLAEAFF.

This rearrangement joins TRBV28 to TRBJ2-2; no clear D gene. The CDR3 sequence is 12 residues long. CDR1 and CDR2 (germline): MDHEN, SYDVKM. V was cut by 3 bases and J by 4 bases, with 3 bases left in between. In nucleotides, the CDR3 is TGTGCCAGCAGTTTGAGCACCGGGGAGCTGTTTTTT. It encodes CASSLSTGELFF.

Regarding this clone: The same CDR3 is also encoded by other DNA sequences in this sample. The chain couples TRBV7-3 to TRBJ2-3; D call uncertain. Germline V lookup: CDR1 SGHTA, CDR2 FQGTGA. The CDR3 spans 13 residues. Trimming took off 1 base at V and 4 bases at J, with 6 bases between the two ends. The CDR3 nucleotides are TGTGCCAGCAGCTTAAATCGTGCAGATACGCAGTATTTT. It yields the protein CASSLNRADTQYF.

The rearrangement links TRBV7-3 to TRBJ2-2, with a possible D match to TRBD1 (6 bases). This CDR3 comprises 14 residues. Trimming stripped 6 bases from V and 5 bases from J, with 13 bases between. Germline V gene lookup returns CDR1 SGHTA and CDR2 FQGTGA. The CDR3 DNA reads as TGTGCCAGCAGTTCAATAGGGGGAACCGGGGAGCTGTTTTTT. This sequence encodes CASSSIGGTGELFF.